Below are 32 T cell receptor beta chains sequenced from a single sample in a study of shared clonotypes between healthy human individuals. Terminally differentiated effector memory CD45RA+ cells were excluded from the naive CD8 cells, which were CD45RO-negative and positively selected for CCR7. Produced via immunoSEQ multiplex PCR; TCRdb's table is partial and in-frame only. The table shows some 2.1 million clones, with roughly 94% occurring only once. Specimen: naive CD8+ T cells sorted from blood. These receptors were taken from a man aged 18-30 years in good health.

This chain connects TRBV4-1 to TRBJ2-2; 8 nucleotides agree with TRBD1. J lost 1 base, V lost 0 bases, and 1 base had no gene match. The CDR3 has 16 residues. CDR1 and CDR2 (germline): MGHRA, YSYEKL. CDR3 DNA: TGCGCCAGCAGCCAAGATGGACAGGGGAACACCGGGGAGCTGTTTTTT. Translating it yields CASSQDGQGNTGELFF.

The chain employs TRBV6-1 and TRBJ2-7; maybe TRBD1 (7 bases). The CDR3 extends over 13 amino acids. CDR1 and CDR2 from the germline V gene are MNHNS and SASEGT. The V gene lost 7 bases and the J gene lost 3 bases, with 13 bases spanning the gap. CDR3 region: CASNPQGGYEQYF. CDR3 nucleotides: TGTGCCAGCAACCCGCAGGGGGGCTACGAGCAGTACTTC.

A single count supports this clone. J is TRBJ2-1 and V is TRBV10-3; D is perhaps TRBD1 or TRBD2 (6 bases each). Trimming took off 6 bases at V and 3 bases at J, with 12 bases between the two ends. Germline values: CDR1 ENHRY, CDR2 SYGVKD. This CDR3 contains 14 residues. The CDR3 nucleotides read TGTGCCATCAGGCCACAGGGAGGCTACAATGAGCAGTTCTTC. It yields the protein CAIRPQGGYNEQFF.

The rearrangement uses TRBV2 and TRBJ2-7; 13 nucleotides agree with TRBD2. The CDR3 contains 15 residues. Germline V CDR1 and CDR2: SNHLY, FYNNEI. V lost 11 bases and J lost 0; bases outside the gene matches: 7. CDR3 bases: TGTGCCGTCGGACTAGCGGGGGAAATCTCCTACGAGCAGTACTTC. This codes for CAVGLAGEISYEQYF.

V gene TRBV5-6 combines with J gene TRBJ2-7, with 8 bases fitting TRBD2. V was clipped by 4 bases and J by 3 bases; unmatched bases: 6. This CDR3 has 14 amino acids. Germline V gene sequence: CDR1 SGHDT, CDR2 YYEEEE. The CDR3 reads CASSPSGSVYEQYF. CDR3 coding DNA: TGTGCCAGCAGCCCGAGCGGGAGTGTCTACGAGCAGTACTTC.

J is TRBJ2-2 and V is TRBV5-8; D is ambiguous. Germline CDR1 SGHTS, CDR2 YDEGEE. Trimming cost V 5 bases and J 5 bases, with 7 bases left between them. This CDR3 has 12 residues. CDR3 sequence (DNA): TGTGCCAGCAGTCACCTTACCGGGGAGCTGTTTTTT. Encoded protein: CASSHLTGELFF.

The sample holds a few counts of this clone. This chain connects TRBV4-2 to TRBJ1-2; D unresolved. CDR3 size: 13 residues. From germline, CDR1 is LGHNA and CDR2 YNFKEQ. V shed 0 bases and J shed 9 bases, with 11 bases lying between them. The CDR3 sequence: CASSQDVGIRYTF. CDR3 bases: TGTGCCAGCAGCCAAGATGTAGGGATCCGCTACACCTTC.

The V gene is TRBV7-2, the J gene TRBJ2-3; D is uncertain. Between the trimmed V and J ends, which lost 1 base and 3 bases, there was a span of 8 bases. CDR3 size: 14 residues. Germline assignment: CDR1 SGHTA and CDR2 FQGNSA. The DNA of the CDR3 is TGTGCCAGCAGCTTAGAGAGTCTGACAGATACGCAGTATTTT. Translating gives CASSLESLTDTQYF.

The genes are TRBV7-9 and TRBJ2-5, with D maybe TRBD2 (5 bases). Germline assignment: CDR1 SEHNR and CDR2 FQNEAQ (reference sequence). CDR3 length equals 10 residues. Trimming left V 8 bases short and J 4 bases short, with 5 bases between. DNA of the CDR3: TGTGCCAGCGGAGGAGAGACCCAGTACTTC. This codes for CASGGETQYF.

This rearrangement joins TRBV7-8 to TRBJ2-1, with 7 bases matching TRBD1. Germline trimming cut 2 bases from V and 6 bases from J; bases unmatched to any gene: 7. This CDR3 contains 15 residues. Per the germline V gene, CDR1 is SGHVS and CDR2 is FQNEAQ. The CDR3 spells CASSLSPTGLNEQFF. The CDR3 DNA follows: TGTGCCAGCAGCTTAAGCCCGACAGGGCTCAATGAGCAGTTCTTC.

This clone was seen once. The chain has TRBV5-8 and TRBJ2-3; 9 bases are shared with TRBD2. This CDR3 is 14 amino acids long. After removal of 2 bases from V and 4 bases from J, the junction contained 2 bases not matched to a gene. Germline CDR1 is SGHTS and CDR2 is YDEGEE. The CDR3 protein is CASSFGGRADTQYF. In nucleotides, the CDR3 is TGTGCCAGCAGCTTCGGCGGGAGGGCAGATACGCAGTATTTT.

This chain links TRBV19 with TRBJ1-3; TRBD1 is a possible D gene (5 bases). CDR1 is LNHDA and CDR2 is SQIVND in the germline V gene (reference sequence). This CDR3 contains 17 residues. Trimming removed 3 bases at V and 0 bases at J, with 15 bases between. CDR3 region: CASSIDSPIISGNTIYF. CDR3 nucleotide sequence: TGTGCCAGTAGTATCGACAGCCCGATTATCTCTGGAAACACCATATATTTT.

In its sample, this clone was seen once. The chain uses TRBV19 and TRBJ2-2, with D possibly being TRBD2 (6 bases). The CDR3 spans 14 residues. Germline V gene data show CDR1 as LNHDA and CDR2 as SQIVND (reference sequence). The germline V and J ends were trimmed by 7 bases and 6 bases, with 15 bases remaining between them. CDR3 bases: TGTGCCAGTATCGATACTAGCAATTCCGGGGAGCTGTTTTTT. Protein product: CASIDTSNSGELFF.

CDR3 protein: CACRELLDTQYF. The DNA for the CDR3 is TGTGCCTGTAGGGAACTCTTAGATACGCAGTATTTT. The rearrangement links TRBV30 to TRBJ2-3; unclear D gene. This CDR3 spans 12 amino acids. Germline V CDR1 and CDR2: GTSNPN, SVGIG (reference sequence). V was clipped by 6 bases and J by 5 bases, with 12 bases between them.

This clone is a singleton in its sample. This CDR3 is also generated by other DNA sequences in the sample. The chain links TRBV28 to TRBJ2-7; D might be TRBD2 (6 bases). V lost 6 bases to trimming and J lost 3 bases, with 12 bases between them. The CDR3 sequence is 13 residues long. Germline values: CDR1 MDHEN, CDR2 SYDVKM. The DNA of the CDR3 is TGTGCCAGCAGCTTCCGGGGGAGCTACGAGCAGTACTTC. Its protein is CASSFRGSYEQYF.

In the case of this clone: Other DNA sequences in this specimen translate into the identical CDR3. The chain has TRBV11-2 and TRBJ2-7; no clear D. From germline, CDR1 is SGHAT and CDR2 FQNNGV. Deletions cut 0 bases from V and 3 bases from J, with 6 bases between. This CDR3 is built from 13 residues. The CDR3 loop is CASSLEPDYEQYF. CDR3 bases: TGTGCCAGCAGCTTAGAGCCTGACTACGAGCAGTACTTC.

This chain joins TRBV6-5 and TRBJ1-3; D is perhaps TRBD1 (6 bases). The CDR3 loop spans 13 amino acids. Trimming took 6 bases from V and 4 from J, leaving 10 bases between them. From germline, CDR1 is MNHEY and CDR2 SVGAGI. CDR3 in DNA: TGTGCCAGCAGGACAGGAGAGGGAAACACCATATATTTT. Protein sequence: CASRTGEGNTIYF.

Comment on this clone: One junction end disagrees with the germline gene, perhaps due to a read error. In nucleotides, the CDR3 is TGTGCCAGCAGCTTTTTGGGGGAGTCCCTCGTTTCCCTCTCTAACTTC. It translates to CASSFLGESLVSLSNF. This chain connects TRBV7-9 to TRBJ2-7, with D possibly being TRBD1 or TRBD2 (5 bases each). Germline CDR1 is SEHNR and CDR2 is FQNEAQ (reference sequence). The CDR3 runs 16 residues.

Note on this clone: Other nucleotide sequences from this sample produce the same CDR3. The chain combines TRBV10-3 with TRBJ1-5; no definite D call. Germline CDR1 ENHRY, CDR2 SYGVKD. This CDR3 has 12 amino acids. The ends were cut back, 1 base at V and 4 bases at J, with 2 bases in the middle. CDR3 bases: TGTGCCATCAGTGAGTATAATCAGCCCCAGCATTTT. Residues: CAISEYNQPQHF.

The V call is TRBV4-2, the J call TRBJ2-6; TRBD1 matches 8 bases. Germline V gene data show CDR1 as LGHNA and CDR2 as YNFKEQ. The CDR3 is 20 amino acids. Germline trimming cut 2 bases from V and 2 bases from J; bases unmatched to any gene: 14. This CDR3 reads CASSQPPKTGDFAGANVLTF. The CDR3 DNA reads TGTGCCAGCAGCCAACCTCCCAAGACAGGGGATTTCGCTGGGGCCAACGTCCTGACTTTC.

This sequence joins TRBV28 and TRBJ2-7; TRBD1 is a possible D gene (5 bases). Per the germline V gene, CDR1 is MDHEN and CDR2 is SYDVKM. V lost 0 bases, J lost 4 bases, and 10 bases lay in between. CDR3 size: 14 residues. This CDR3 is CASSLWDIPYEQYF. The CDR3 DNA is TGTGCCAGCAGTTTATGGGACATCCCTTACGAGCAGTACTTC.

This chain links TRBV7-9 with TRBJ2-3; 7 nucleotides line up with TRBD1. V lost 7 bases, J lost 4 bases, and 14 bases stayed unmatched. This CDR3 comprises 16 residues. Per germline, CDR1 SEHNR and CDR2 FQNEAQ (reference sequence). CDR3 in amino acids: CASTLAGGPSPDTQYF. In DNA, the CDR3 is TGTGCCAGCACCCTGGCAGGGGGTCCGTCCCCAGATACGCAGTATTTT.

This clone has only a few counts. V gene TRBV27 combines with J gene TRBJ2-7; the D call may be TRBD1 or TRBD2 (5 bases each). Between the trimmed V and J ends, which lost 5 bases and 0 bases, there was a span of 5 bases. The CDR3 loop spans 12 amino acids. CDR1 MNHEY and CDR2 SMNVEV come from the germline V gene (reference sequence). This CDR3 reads CASSGTSYEQYF. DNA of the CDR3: TGTGCCAGCAGTGGGACCTCCTACGAGCAGTACTTC.

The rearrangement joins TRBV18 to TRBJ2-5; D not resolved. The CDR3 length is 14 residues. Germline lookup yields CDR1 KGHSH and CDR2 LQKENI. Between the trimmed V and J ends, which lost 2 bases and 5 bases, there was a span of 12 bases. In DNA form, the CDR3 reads TGTGCCAGCTCACCATCCGGTGTCGGGGAGACCCAGTACTTC. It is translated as CASSPSGVGETQYF.

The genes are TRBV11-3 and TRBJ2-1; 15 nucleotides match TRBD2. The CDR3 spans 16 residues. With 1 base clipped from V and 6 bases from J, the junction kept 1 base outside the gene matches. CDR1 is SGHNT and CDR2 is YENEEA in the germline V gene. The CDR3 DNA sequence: TGTGCCAGCAGCTTAGGGACTAGCGGGAGGGCCAATGAGCAGTTCTTC. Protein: CASSLGTSGRANEQFF.

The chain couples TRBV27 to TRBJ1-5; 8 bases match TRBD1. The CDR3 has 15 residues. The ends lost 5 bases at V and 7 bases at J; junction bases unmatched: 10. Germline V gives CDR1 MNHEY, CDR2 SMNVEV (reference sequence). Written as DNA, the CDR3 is TGTGCCAGCAGTCCCTTTTCAGGGGGCAGGCAGCCCCAGCATTTT. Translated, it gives CASSPFSGGRQPQHF.

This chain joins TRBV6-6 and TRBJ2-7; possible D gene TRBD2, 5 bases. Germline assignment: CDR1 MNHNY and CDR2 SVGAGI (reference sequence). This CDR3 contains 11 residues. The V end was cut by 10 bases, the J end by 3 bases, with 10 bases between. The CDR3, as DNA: TGTGCCACCCGGGGTCACTACGAGCAGTACTTC. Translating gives CATRGHYEQYF.

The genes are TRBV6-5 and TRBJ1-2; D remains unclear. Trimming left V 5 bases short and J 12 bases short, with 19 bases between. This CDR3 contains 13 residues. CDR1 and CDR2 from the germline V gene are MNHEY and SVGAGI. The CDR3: CASSPPRQIGNTF. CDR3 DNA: TGTGCCAGCAGTCCCCCTCGGCAGATTGGAAACACCTTC.

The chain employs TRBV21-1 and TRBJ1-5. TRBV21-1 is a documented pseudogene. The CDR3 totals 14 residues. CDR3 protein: CASIGFYSNQPQHF. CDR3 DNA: TGTGCCAGCATTGGGTTCTATAGCAATCAGCCCCAGCATTTT.

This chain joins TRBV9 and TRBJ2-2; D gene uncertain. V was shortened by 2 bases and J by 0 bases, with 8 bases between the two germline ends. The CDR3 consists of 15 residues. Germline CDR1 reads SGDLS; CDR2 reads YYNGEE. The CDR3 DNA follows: TGTGCCAGCAGCGTTGTAGAAGCGAACACCGGGGAGCTGTTTTTT. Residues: CASSVVEANTGELFF.

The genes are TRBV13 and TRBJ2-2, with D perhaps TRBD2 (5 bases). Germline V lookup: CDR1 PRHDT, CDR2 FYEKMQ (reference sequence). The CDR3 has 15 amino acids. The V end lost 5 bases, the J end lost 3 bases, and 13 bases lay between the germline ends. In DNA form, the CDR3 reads TGTGCCAGCAGCCGCGATAGCGCCGACACCGGGGAGCTGTTTTTT. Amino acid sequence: CASSRDSADTGELFF.

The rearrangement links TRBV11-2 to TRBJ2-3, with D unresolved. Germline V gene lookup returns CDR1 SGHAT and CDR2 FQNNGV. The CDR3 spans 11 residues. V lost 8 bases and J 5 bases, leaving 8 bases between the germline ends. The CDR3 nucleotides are TGTGCCAGCGCCTGGGGAGATACGCAGTATTTT. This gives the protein CASAWGDTQYF.